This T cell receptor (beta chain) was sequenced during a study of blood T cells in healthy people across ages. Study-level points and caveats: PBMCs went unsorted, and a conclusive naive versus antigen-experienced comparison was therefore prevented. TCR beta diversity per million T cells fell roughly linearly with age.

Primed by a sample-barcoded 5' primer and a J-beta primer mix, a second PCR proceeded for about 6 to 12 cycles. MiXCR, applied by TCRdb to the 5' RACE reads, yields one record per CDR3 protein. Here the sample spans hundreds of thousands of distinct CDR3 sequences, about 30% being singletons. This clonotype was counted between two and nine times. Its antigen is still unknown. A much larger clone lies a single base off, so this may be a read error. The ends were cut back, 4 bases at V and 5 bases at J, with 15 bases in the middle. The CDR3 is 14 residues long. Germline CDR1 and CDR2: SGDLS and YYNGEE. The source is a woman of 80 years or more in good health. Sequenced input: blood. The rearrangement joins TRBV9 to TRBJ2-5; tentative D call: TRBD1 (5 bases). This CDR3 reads CASSRSWGRETQYF. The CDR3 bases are TGTGCCAGCAGCCGGTCGTGGGGCCGGGAGACCCAGTACTTC. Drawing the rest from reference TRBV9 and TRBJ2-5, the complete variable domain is DSGVTQTPKHLITATGQRVTLRCSPRSGDLSVYWYQQSLDQGLQFLIQYYNGEERAKGNILERFSAQQFPDLHSELNLSSLELGDSALYFCASSRSWGRETQYFGPGTRLLVL.